The present entry profiles one T cell receptor (beta chain) with its context. Its antigen is currently unknown. The authors ran a second PCR of about 6 to 11 cycles using a sample-barcoded 5' primer and a J-beta primer mix. A template-switch adaptor that had 12 random nucleotides put a tag on each cDNA molecule. One entry per CDR3 protein, called by TCRdb with MiXCR from the 5' RACE reads. The sample shows about 800,000 distinct CDR3 sequences, approximately 25% of them seen only once. Germline CDR1 reads SGHVS; CDR2 reads FNYEAQ. CDR3 length equals 16 residues. V shed 4 bases and J shed 0 bases, with 15 bases lying between them. These data come from a study of blood T cells in healthy people across ages. Whole-study findings and limits: It was held that diversity estimates obtained from one million T cells represented underestimates. Comparison with aged donors showed that long-lived donors had more naive CD4+ cells and higher diversity.

The same data also contributed to another study, on T cells of mothers and their children. That work contributes: The sample comes from fewer than 10 healthy Caucasian donors: mothers and children.

This clonotype was sampled from a boy between 10 and 17 years old in good health. This sequence joins TRBV7-6 and TRBJ2-5, with D possibly TRBD2 on 6 matching bases. Specimen: blood. The CDR3 DNA sequence: TGTGCCAGCAGCTCGACACTAGCCGCGTACCAAGAGACCCAGTACTTC. Its translation: CASSSTLAAYQETQYF. The entire variable domain, with the rest obtained from reference TRBV7-6 and TRBJ2-5, is as follows: GAGVSQSPRYKVTKRGQDVALRCDPISGHVSLYWYRQALGQGPEFLTYFNYEAQQDKSGLPNDRFSAERPEGSISTLTIQRTEQRDSAMYRCASSSTLAAYQETQYFGPGTRLLVL.